The 30 T cell receptor beta chains below were found in one sample sequenced in a study of cytomegalovirus exposure and HLA in healthy donors. The PCR made use of 60 Vbeta and 13 Jbeta primers. The table came from immunoSEQ multiplex PCR; TCRdb's copy has only in-frame clones and leaves some out. This table holds some 140,000 clones, 76% found once. Sequenced material: PBMCs. Receptors were obtained from a man in his forties in good health and CMV-seronegative.

V is TRBV4-3 and J is TRBJ1-2, with TRBD1 identical over 8 bases. V gave up 1 base and J gave up 4 bases; unmatched junction bases: 11. The CDR3 extends over 17 amino acids. Germline CDR1 is LGHNA and CDR2 is YSLEER. Written as DNA, the CDR3 is TGCGCCAGCAGCCAAGTCTTAGTGCGGGACAGGCCCTATGGCTACACCTTC. Its protein product is CASSQVLVRDRPYGYTF.

A few counts support this clone. The chain has TRBV7-2 and TRBJ1-1, with D maybe TRBD1 (5 bases). The V and J ends lost 4 bases and 0 bases respectively, with 12 bases between them. In germline, CDR1 is SGHTA, CDR2 FQGNSA. This CDR3 has 15 amino acids. The CDR3 sequence: CASSSPGGVNTEAFF. The CDR3 DNA sequence: TGTGCCAGCAGCTCTCCGGGGGGGGTGAACACTGAAGCTTTCTTT.

The J gene is TRBJ1-1, the V gene TRBV9; D not certain. V lost 0 bases, J lost 6 bases, and 9 bases lay in between. CDR1 and CDR2 (germline): SGDLS, YYNGEE. The CDR3 extends over 13 amino acids. In DNA form, the CDR3 reads TGTGCCAGCAGCGTAGACCCCGCGGCTGAAGCTTTCTTT. As protein: CASSVDPAAEAFF.

The chain links TRBV4-1 to TRBJ1-1; maybe TRBD1 (5 bases). Trimming removed 4 bases from V and 11 bases from J, with 14 bases in between. This CDR3 contains 12 residues. Per the germline V gene, CDR1 is MGHRA and CDR2 is YSYEKL. The CDR3 region is CASSRPGEAAFF. CDR3 nucleotide sequence: TGCGCCAGCAGCCGCCCGGGGGAGGCGGCTTTCTTT.

The chain uses TRBV6-1 and TRBJ2-5; possibly TRBD1 for D (6 bases). Per the germline V gene, CDR1 is MNHNS and CDR2 is SASEGT. V was shortened by 6 bases and J by 2 bases, with 10 bases between the two germline ends. This CDR3 is built from 13 residues. DNA of the CDR3: TGTGCCAGCAGGGGGGCGTTACAAGAGACCCAGTACTTC. The encoded protein is CASRGALQETQYF.

J is TRBJ2-2 and V is TRBV5-4; 7 bases line up with TRBD1. CDR1 is SGHNT, CDR2 YYREEE, per germline (reference sequence). Trimming took 1 base from V and 5 from J; bases not matched to a gene: 8. The CDR3 has 16 amino acids. The CDR3 protein is CASSLSMAGGTGELFF. The DNA for the CDR3 is TGTGCCAGCAGCTTGAGTATGGCAGGGGGAACCGGGGAGCTGTTTTTT.

The chain combines TRBV7-2 with TRBJ2-3, with 8 nucleotides matching TRBD2. Germline trimming cut 4 bases from V and 2 bases from J; bases unmatched to any gene: 5. The germline V gene encodes CDR1 SGHTA and CDR2 FQGNSA. CDR3 length equals 15 residues. CDR3 nucleotide sequence: TGTGCCAGCAGCTCCATTAGCGGGACCACAGATACGCAGTATTTT. Translating gives CASSSISGTTDTQYF. The whole variable domain, filled in from reference TRBV7-2 and TRBJ2-3, reads GAGVSQSPSNKVTEKGKDVELRCDPISGHTALYWYRQSLGQGLEFLIYFQGNSAPDKSGLPSDRFSAERTGGSVSTLTIQRTQQEDSAVYLCASSSISGTTDTQYFGPGTRLTVL.

The chain recombines TRBV6-5 with TRBJ2-7; D ambiguous. The ends were cut back, 0 bases at V and 0 bases at J, with 12 bases in the middle. Germline V lookup: CDR1 MNHEY, CDR2 SVGAGI. The CDR3 covers 16 residues. The CDR3 sequence is CASSYSAARYSYEQYF. In DNA, the CDR3 is TGTGCCAGCAGTTACTCGGCTGCTAGGTACTCCTACGAGCAGTACTTC.

V and J are TRBV19 and TRBJ2-3; 8 bases agree with TRBD2. Germline V lookup: CDR1 LNHDA, CDR2 SQIVND (reference sequence). There are 14 residues in the CDR3. Unmatched junction bases numbered 6, after V lost 6 bases and J lost 4 bases. The CDR3: CASRTRGEPDTQYF. The CDR3 DNA sequence: TGTGCCAGTAGAACGCGGGGGGAACCAGATACGCAGTATTTT.

In this sample, this clone turned up a few times. The chain uses TRBV6-6 and TRBJ1-5, with D possibly matching TRBD1 (6 bases). Trimming took off 2 bases at V and 4 bases at J, with 6 bases between the two ends. The CDR3 consists of 13 residues. Germline V gene lookup returns CDR1 MNHNY and CDR2 SVGAGI (reference sequence). The CDR3 DNA sequence: TGTGCCAGCAGTTACACAGGGAATCAGCCCCAGCATTTT. Translating it yields CASSYTGNQPQHF.

This clone appeared a few times. The chain combines TRBV28 with TRBJ2-5; D is perhaps TRBD2 (5 bases). This CDR3 has 14 amino acids. Between the trimmed V and J ends, which lost 9 bases and 2 bases, there was a span of 16 bases. The germline V gene has CDR1 MDHEN and CDR2 SYDVKM. CDR3 in amino acids: CASRTGWGQETQYF. In DNA form, the CDR3 reads TGTGCCAGTCGGACGGGGTGGGGTCAAGAGACCCAGTACTTC.

V gene TRBV7-6 combines with J gene TRBJ2-5, with D possibly being TRBD1 (7 bases). Near its end, the DNA agrees better with TRBJ2-7, so the J call may be wrong. The CDR3 has 14 amino acids. The germline V gene encodes CDR1 SGHVS and CDR2 FNYEAQ. The CDR3 loop reads CASSATGRSYEQYF. Written as DNA, the CDR3 is TGTGCCAGCAGCGCGACAGGGAGGTCCTACGAGCAGTACTTC.

V usage is TRBV6-1 and J usage is TRBJ2-1; 7 bases align to TRBD1. The CDR3 contains 12 residues. The V gene's germline CDR1 is MNHNS and CDR2 SASEGT. J gave up 6 bases and V 10 bases, and 6 bases lay outside the gene matches. The CDR3 sequence: CATPAGGNEQFF. The CDR3 DNA reads as TGTGCCACTCCTGCAGGGGGCAATGAGCAGTTCTTC.

This sequence joins TRBV28 and TRBJ2-7, with TRBD2 identical over 12 bases. The CDR3 has 15 residues. Germline V gene data show CDR1 as MDHEN and CDR2 as SYDVKM. The junction had 4 bases not matched to a gene; V was cut back by 2 bases and J by 5 bases. The CDR3 here is CASSLPLAGGNEQYF. The CDR3 coding sequence is TGTGCCAGCAGTTTACCACTAGCGGGAGGCAACGAGCAGTACTTC.

This clone was seen only once. V and J are TRBV4-1 and TRBJ1-6, with 8 bases identical to TRBD1. Unmatched junction bases numbered 1, after V lost 6 bases and J lost 6 bases. Germline V gene sequence: CDR1 MGHRA, CDR2 YSYEKL. This CDR3 contains 13 residues. This chain's CDR3 is CASRDRVNSPLHF. Written as DNA, the CDR3 is TGCGCCAGCAGGGACAGGGTTAATTCACCCCTCCACTTT.

V and J are TRBV29-1 and TRBJ2-5; 7 nucleotides match TRBD1. The end of the DNA is better explained by TRBJ2-7, so the J call may be wrong. Germline V CDR1 and CDR2: SQVTM, ANQGSEA. The length of the CDR3 is 12 residues. The DNA of the CDR3 is TGCAGCGTTGGTGCAGGGGGCTACGAGCAGTACTTC. Amino acids: CSVGAGGYEQYF.

There are a few counts of this clone. The V call is TRBV28, the J call TRBJ2-7, with 9 bases matching TRBD1. The CDR3 sequence is 15 residues long. V gave up 2 bases and J gave up 5 bases; unmatched junction bases: 7. CDR1 is MDHEN, CDR2 SYDVKM, per germline. CDR3 sequence (DNA): TGTGCCAGCAGTTTAGGGTCACAGGGGGCGGACGAGCAGTACTTC. It translates to CASSLGSQGADEQYF.

This chain uses TRBV7-9 with TRBJ2-3; 7 bases are a match to TRBD1. V shed 4 bases and J 4 bases; nucleotides not matched to a gene: 5. The germline CDR1 and CDR2 sequences are SEHNR and FQNEAQ (reference sequence). This CDR3 is built from 14 residues. The CDR3 bases are TGTGCCAGCAGCTACAGGGGTGGGTCAGATACGCAGTATTTT. Translated, it gives CASSYRGGSDTQYF.

This sequence joins TRBV5-4 and TRBJ1-3; D call uncertain. Germline assignment: CDR1 SGHNT and CDR2 YYREEE (reference sequence). The V end was cut by 0 bases, the J end by 0 bases, with 4 bases between. The CDR3 totals 14 residues. The CDR3 nucleotides read TGTGCCAGCAGCTTGGAGCTCTCTGGAAACACCATATATTTT. This gives the protein CASSLELSGNTIYF.

The J gene is TRBJ1-2, the V gene TRBV6-5; 11 bases align to TRBD1. The germline V gene encodes CDR1 MNHEY and CDR2 SVGAGI. Trimming took 4 bases from V and 7 from J; bases not matched to a gene: 5. The CDR3 is 14 amino acids. CDR3 protein: CASSSAGTGGGYTF. CDR3 DNA: TGTGCCAGCAGTTCAGCCGGGACAGGGGGTGGCTACACCTTC.

The V call is TRBV19, the J call TRBJ1-1; D gene uncertain. The germline V and J ends were trimmed by 6 bases and 4 bases, with 9 bases remaining between them. There are 12 residues in the CDR3. The germline V gene has CDR1 LNHDA and CDR2 SQIVND (reference sequence). This CDR3 reads CASRWGVTEAFF. The DNA of the CDR3 is TGTGCCAGTAGGTGGGGAGTCACTGAAGCTTTCTTT.

This chain uses TRBV7-2 with TRBJ2-2; tentative D call: TRBD1 (6 bases). The V end was cut by 6 bases, the J end by 3 bases, with 11 bases between. This CDR3 has 14 amino acids. Germline CDR1 SGHTA, CDR2 FQGNSA. DNA for the CDR3: TGTGCCAGCAGTTGGGACACTCACACCGGGGAGCTGTTTTTT. Amino acids: CASSWDTHTGELFF. The full variable domain, in which reference TRBV7-2 and TRBJ2-2 provide the parts outside the CDR3, is GAGVSQSPSNKVTEKGKDVELRCDPISGHTALYWYRQSLGQGLEFLIYFQGNSAPDKSGLPSDRFSAERTGGSVSTLTIQRTQQEDSAVYLCASSWDTHTGELFFGEGSRLTVL.

The CDR3 DNA is TGTGCCAGCAGCTTCGACAGGGGCGATGAGACCCAGTACTTC. It yields the protein CASSFDRGDETQYF. V and J are TRBV5-6 and TRBJ2-5, with 8 positions matching TRBD1. The ends lost 2 bases at V and 5 bases at J; junction bases unmatched: 5. The V gene's germline CDR1 is SGHDT and CDR2 YYEEEE. The CDR3 is 14 residues long. The full variable domain, rest sourced from reference TRBV5-6 and TRBJ2-5, is DAGVTQSPTHLIKTRGQQVTLRCSPKSGHDTVSWYQQALGQGPQFIFQYYEEEERQRGNFPDRFSGHQFPNYSSELNVNALLLGDSALYLCASSFDRGDETQYFGPGTRLLVL.

There are a few counts of this clone. CDR3 bases: TGCAGCGTTGAAGATGGCCTTGGCACAGATACGCAGTATTTT. It specifies CSVEDGLGTDTQYF. The V call is TRBV29-1, the J call TRBJ2-3; D gene unclear. CDR1 SQVTM and CDR2 ANQGSEA come from the germline V gene. The CDR3 extends over 14 amino acids. V was shortened by 0 bases and J by 1 base, with 8 bases between the two germline ends.

The rearrangement joins TRBV29-1 to TRBJ2-5; 9 nucleotides agree with TRBD2. Germline loops: CDR1 SQVTM, CDR2 ANQGSEA. V gave up 0 bases and J gave up 4 bases; unmatched junction bases: 3. The CDR3 extends over 14 amino acids. DNA for the CDR3: TGCAGCGTTGAAGAGGGGCGGGGGGGAGAGACCCAGTACTTC. It yields the protein CSVEEGRGGETQYF.

CDR3 residues: CASSIGGGAVGTDTQYF. In DNA, the CDR3 is TGTGCCAGTAGTATCGGTGGGGGGGCCGTTGGCACAGATACGCAGTATTTT. The rearrangement joins TRBV19 to TRBJ2-3; maybe TRBD2 (7 bases). Trimming removed 3 bases at V and 1 base at J, with 17 bases between. CDR1 is LNHDA and CDR2 is SQIVND in the germline V gene (reference sequence). The CDR3 runs 17 residues.

The rearrangement links TRBV18 to TRBJ2-5, with 8 nucleotides matching TRBD2. This CDR3 is built from 17 residues. Germline V gives CDR1 KGHSH, CDR2 LQKENI. V gave up 8 bases and J gave up 4 bases; unmatched junction bases: 18. This CDR3 reads CASLHPGGVKAGETQYF. CDR3 coding DNA: TGTGCCAGCCTTCACCCCGGGGGGGTCAAGGCAGGAGAGACCCAGTACTTC. Combining the CDR3 with reference TRBV18 and TRBJ2-5 gives the whole variable domain NAGVMQNPRHLVRRRGQEARLRCSPMKGHSHVYWYRQLPEEGLKFMVYLQKENIIDESGMPKERFSAEFPKEGPSILRIQQVVRGDSAAYFCASLHPGGVKAGETQYFGPGTRLLVL.

This chain joins TRBV19 and TRBJ1-2; no definite D call. V lost 10 bases and J lost 4, with 16 bases in between. The CDR3 has 13 residues. The germline V gene encodes CDR1 LNHDA and CDR2 SQIVND (reference sequence). CDR3 nucleotides: TGTGCCACCACCACCAGAACCGTCTATGGCTACACCTTC. Translating gives CATTTRTVYGYTF.

The gene calls are TRBV30 and TRBJ2-3; D remains unclear. V was shortened by 0 bases and J by 1 base, with 11 bases between the two germline ends. Germline V gene lookup returns CDR1 GTSNPN and CDR2 SVGIG (reference sequence). This CDR3 comprises 15 residues. CDR3 in amino acids: CAWSVMRLGTDTQYF. CDR3 nucleotide sequence: TGTGCCTGGAGTGTAATGCGGTTGGGCACAGATACGCAGTATTTT.

This clone appeared a few times. The chain employs TRBV29-1 and TRBJ1-1; 8 positions match TRBD1. The germline CDR1 and CDR2 sequences are SQVTM and ANQGSEA. The CDR3 runs 14 residues. With V trimmed by 1 base and J by 4 bases, 5 bases remained unmatched. The DNA for the CDR3 is TGCAGCGTTGAAGTAACAGGGGGGATCACTGAAGCTTTCTTT. Encoded protein: CSVEVTGGITEAFF.